The source of this T cell receptor beta chain is a study of T cell changes during pregnancy in multiple sclerosis. Profiling relied on immunoSEQ multiplex PCR, and the TCRdb table lists in-frame clones only, not all of them. The sample shows about 40,000 clones, over 70% of them seen only once. Deletions cut 8 bases from V and 2 bases from J, with 14 bases between. Germline V gene data show CDR1 as MDHEN and CDR2 as SYDVKM. The CDR3 is 14 residues long. This TCR was sampled from a female donor in good health, enrolled as a control in a pregnancy study. The rearrangement joins TRBV28 to TRBJ2-3, with D possibly matching TRBD2 (5 bases). This specimen was peripheral blood, taken in the first trimester of pregnancy. The CDR3 spells CASESGINTDTQYF. In nucleotides, the CDR3 is TGTGCCAGCGAATCCGGGATAAACACAGATACGCAGTATTTT. Drawing the rest from reference TRBV28 and TRBJ2-3, the complete variable domain is DVKVTQSSRYLVKRTGEKVFLECVQDMDHENMFWYRQDPGLGLRLIYFSYDVKMKEKGDIPEGYSVSREKKERFSLILESASTNQTSMYLCASESGINTDTQYFGPGTRLTVL.